One sample yielded the 24 T cell receptor beta chains listed below, sequenced in a study of long-term antiretroviral therapy in people with HIV. The assay used was immunoSEQ (version v3.0), run at survey level. TCRdb's copy holds only in-frame clones and misses some; the assay was immunoSEQ multiplex PCR. The sample lists 17,000 or so clones; 90% to 95% were seen once. The sequencing here drew on unsorted PBMCs, taken 0.3 years after starting antiretroviral therapy. The source of these receptors is a man in his sixties with HIV.

The genes are TRBV9 and TRBJ2-1, with TRBD1 as a possible D gene (5 bases). Trimming removed 0 bases from V and 5 bases from J, with 12 bases in between. CDR1 SGDLS and CDR2 YYNGEE come from the germline V gene. The CDR3 sequence is 15 residues long. The CDR3: CASSVDPQGHNEQFF. The CDR3 DNA reads TGTGCCAGCAGCGTAGATCCGCAGGGTCACAATGAGCAGTTCTTC.

The gene calls are TRBV5-1 and TRBJ2-2; D not resolved. Germline V gene data show CDR1 as SGHRS and CDR2 as YFSETQ. V gave up 5 bases and J gave up 4 bases, with 9 bases separating them. CDR3 length: 13 amino acids. The CDR3 DNA reads TGCGCCAGCAGATCGGACGTCACCGGGGAGCTGTTTTTT. As protein: CASRSDVTGELFF.

The rearrangement joins TRBV29-1 to TRBJ2-1; D remains ambiguous. The CDR3 has 11 residues. V shed 5 bases and J shed 8 bases, with 10 bases lying between them. The germline gives CDR1 SQVTM, CDR2 ANQGSEA. In nucleotides, the CDR3 is TGCAGCGTTTATAGAACCTATGAGCAGTTCTTC. Its protein is CSVYRTYEQFF.

The CDR3 reads CASSPGRDGYEQYF. The CDR3 DNA follows: TGTGCCAGCTCACCAGGTCGCGACGGCTACGAGCAGTACTTC. The chain has TRBV18 and TRBJ2-7; D gene uncertain. Germline values: CDR1 KGHSH, CDR2 LQKENI. The CDR3 length is 14 residues. V lost 2 bases and J 3 bases, leaving 11 bases between the germline ends.

V and J are TRBV19 and TRBJ1-5; the match to TRBD1 covers 9 bases. V shed 4 bases, J shed 0 bases, and the junction held 7 bases outside the gene matches. This CDR3 spans 17 amino acids. Germline V lookup: CDR1 LNHDA, CDR2 SQIVND (reference sequence). The CDR3 DNA is TGTGCCAGTAGTAACACAGGGGGCGGATATAGCAATCAGCCCCAGCATTTT. The encoded protein is CASSNTGGGYSNQPQHF.

The chain joins TRBV11-2 to TRBJ1-3, with D unresolved. Per the germline V gene, CDR1 is SGHAT and CDR2 is FQNNGV. V was shortened by 2 bases and J by 0 bases, with 5 bases between the two germline ends. The CDR3 consists of 14 residues. Here the CDR3 reads CASSLTSSGNTIYF. Written as DNA, the CDR3 is TGTGCCAGCAGCTTAACCAGCTCTGGAAACACCATATATTTT.

The chain combines TRBV29-1 with TRBJ2-1, with D possibly being TRBD2 (7 bases). V lost 7 bases and J 9 bases, leaving 19 bases between the germline ends. This CDR3 spans 13 amino acids. In germline, CDR1 is SQVTM, CDR2 ANQGSEA. The CDR3 DNA reads TGCAGCGCTACCTCGAGGGGGGGCGGTGAGCAGTTCTTC. It translates to CSATSRGGGEQFF.

The chain combines TRBV11-3 with TRBJ2-3; no clear D. CDR1 is SGHNT, CDR2 YENEEA, per germline. Trimming stripped 3 bases from V and 1 base from J, with 14 bases between. The CDR3 sequence is 16 residues long. The CDR3 DNA is TGTGCCAGCAGCTTCAGTAATCGAGAGGGCACAGATACGCAGTATTTT. As protein: CASSFSNREGTDTQYF.

This clone occurred a few times. The chain uses TRBV27 and TRBJ1-2; D remains unclear. V gave up 7 bases and J gave up 4 bases, with 10 bases separating them. This CDR3 is 12 amino acids long. Germline V CDR1 and CDR2: MNHEY, SMNVEV (reference sequence). CDR3 nucleotides: TGTGCCAGCATCTCTCCTAGCTATGGCTACACCTTC. Protein sequence: CASISPSYGYTF.

The chain joins TRBV5-1 to TRBJ1-5; D is perhaps TRBD1 (6 bases). The CDR3 extends over 15 amino acids. The germline V gene has CDR1 SGHRS and CDR2 YFSETQ. The ends were cut back, 0 bases at V and 6 bases at J, with 13 bases in the middle. This CDR3 is CASSLEGQGSQPQHF. The CDR3 DNA is TGCGCCAGCAGCTTGGAAGGGCAGGGGAGTCAGCCCCAGCATTTT.

This chain connects TRBV6-5 to TRBJ1-2, with D perhaps TRBD1 (5 bases). The CDR3 covers 14 residues. Germline CDR1 reads MNHEY; CDR2 reads SVGAGI. Trimming took off 3 bases at V and 0 bases at J, with 8 bases between the two ends. As DNA, the CDR3 is TGTGCCAGCAGTTATCAGGGTTCTAACTATGGCTACACCTTC. It translates to CASSYQGSNYGYTF.

The chain carries TRBV7-9 and TRBJ2-1; D not resolved. Deletions cut 5 bases from V and 9 bases from J, with 11 bases between. Germline V gene sequence: CDR1 SEHNR, CDR2 FQNEAQ (reference sequence). The CDR3 spans 12 residues. The chain's CDR3 is CASSPPLFEQFF. Written as DNA, the CDR3 is TGTGCCAGCAGCCCTCCACTCTTTGAGCAGTTCTTC.

The chain combines TRBV5-6 with TRBJ2-3; tentative D call: TRBD1 (6 bases). Looked up from germline, CDR1 is SGHDT and CDR2 is YYEEEE. V lost 0 bases and J 5 bases, leaving 13 bases between the germline ends. This CDR3 comprises 15 residues. This CDR3 is CASSLGPRGIDTQYF. CDR3 bases: TGTGCCAGCAGCTTGGGGCCAAGGGGGATAGATACGCAGTATTTT.

V gene TRBV7-9 combines with J gene TRBJ2-7; 7 bases are a match to TRBD1. Germline V gives CDR1 SEHNR, CDR2 FQNEAQ (reference sequence). CDR3 size: 14 residues. After removal of 5 bases from V and 5 bases from J, the junction contained 9 bases not matched to a gene. DNA of the CDR3: TGTGCCAGCAGCACAGGGGACCCCTCTAACGAGCAGTACTTC. This gives the protein CASSTGDPSNEQYF.

The chain links TRBV19 to TRBJ2-3; D is possibly TRBD2 (7 bases). The germline V gene has CDR1 LNHDA and CDR2 SQIVND (reference sequence). This CDR3 contains 12 residues. V shed 5 bases and J shed 8 bases, with 11 bases lying between them. The CDR3 spells CASSGGARTQYF. Written as DNA, the CDR3 is TGTGCCAGTAGTGGGGGGGCGCGTACGCAGTATTTT.

The chain carries TRBV5-1 and TRBJ1-6; 8 bases are shared with TRBD1. V lost 0 bases and J lost 10; bases outside the gene matches: 9. CDR1 SGHRS and CDR2 YFSETQ come from the germline V gene. The CDR3 loop spans 16 amino acids. CDR3 amino acids: CASSLALDRVRSPLHF. CDR3 sequence (DNA): TGCGCCAGCAGCTTGGCCCTGGACAGGGTCAGATCACCCCTCCACTTT.

V is TRBV9 and J is TRBJ1-5, with TRBD1 matching over 9 bases. V lost 0 bases and J lost 6; bases outside the gene matches: 7. CDR3 size: 16 residues. CDR1 and CDR2 from the germline V gene are SGDLS and YYNGEE. The CDR3, as DNA: TGTGCCAGCAGCGTAGGTCCGGGACAGGGAAGTCAGCCCCAGCATTTT. As protein: CASSVGPGQGSQPQHF.

This chain joins TRBV7-2 and TRBJ2-7; D is uncertain. CDR1 is SGHTA and CDR2 is FQGNSA in the germline V gene. The CDR3 extends over 14 amino acids. Trimming removed 1 base from V and 3 bases from J, with 10 bases in between. The chain's CDR3 is CASSLDATYYEQYF. In DNA, the CDR3 is TGTGCCAGCAGCTTAGACGCCACCTACTACGAGCAGTACTTC.

The V and J genes are TRBV5-1 and TRBJ2-1; either TRBD1 or TRBD2 may supply D (5 bases each). This CDR3 region has 12 residues. V gave up 3 bases and J gave up 9 bases, with 10 bases separating them. The V gene's germline CDR1 is SGHRS and CDR2 YFSETQ. The CDR3 DNA follows: TGCGCCAGCAGCTGGCGTGGGGGTGAGCAGTTCTTC. It yields the protein CASSWRGGEQFF. Full variable domain (remainder filled in from reference TRBV5-1 and TRBJ2-1): KAGVTQTPRYLIKTRGQQVTLSCSPISGHRSVSWYQQTPGQGLQFLFEYFSETQRNKGNFPGRFSGRQFSNSRSEMNVSTLELGDSALYLCASSWRGGEQFFGPGTRLTVL.

In this sample, this clone turned up a few times. The V call is TRBV9, the J call TRBJ1-4; TRBD1 matches 10 bases. Trimming removed 3 bases from V and 6 bases from J; junction bases left unmatched: 11. Germline V lookup: CDR1 SGDLS, CDR2 YYNGEE. There are 17 residues in the CDR3. The CDR3 nucleotides read TGTGCCAGCAGCGACCCCTCCACCGGGACAGGGGATGAAAAACTGTTTTTT. Translation: CASSDPSTGTGDEKLFF.

The V call is TRBV5-4, the J call TRBJ2-2; no firm D call. Trimming removed 1 base at V and 1 base at J, with 14 bases between. The germline gives CDR1 SGHNT, CDR2 YYREEE (reference sequence). This CDR3 is 17 amino acids long. The CDR3 loop reads CASSLSLGTRNTGELFF. CDR3 nucleotides: TGTGCCAGCAGCTTGTCACTGGGTACGCGGAACACCGGGGAGCTGTTTTTT.

This rearrangement joins TRBV28 to TRBJ1-4; tentatively, D is TRBD1 (5 bases). Germline V gene sequence: CDR1 MDHEN, CDR2 SYDVKM. CDR3 length: 20 residues. The V end lost 3 bases, the J end lost 0 bases, and 23 bases lay between the germline ends. The CDR3: CASSFYDSSGRGATNEKLFF. Written as DNA, the CDR3 is TGTGCCAGCAGTTTTTACGACAGTTCCGGGAGGGGTGCAACTAATGAAAAACTGTTTTTT.

This clone is a singleton in its sample. The chain joins TRBV7-2 to TRBJ1-2, with 9 bases fitting TRBD1. The V and J ends lost 2 bases and 3 bases, in that order; junction bases with no gene match: 1. CDR1 and CDR2 (germline): SGHTA, FQGNSA. The CDR3 runs 14 residues. In DNA, the CDR3 is TGTGCCAGCAGCTTACGGACAGGGGACTATGGCTACACCTTC. Protein product: CASSLRTGDYGYTF.

The rearrangement joins TRBV27 to TRBJ2-5, with D possibly TRBD2 on 7 matching bases. Germline values: CDR1 MNHEY, CDR2 SMNVEV (reference sequence). V lost 3 bases to trimming and J lost 2 bases, with 13 bases between them. The CDR3 sequence is 15 residues long. The DNA for the CDR3 is TGTGCCAGCAGTTTTGGGGGGGGCGGACAAGAGACCCAGTACTTC. It encodes CASSFGGGGQETQYF.